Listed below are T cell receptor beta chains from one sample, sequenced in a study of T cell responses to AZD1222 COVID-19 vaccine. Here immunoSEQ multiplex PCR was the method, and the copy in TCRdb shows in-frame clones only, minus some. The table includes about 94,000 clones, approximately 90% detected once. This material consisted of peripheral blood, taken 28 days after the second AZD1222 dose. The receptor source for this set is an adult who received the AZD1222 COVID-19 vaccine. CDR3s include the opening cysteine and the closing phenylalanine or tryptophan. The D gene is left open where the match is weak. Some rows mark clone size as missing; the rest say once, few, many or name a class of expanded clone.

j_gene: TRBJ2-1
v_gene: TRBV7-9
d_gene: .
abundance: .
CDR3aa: CASTSTGTHYNEQFF
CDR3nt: TGTGCCAGCACCTCGACAGGTACTCACTACAATGAGCAGTTCTTC

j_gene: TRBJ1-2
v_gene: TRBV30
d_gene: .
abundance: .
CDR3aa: CAWGTENYGYTF
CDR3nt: TGTGCTTGGGGAACAGAGAACTATGGCTACACCTTC

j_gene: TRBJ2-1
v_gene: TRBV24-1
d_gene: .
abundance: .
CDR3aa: CATSDWFNRFYNEQFF
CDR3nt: TGTGCCACCAGTGATTGGTTTAACAGGTTCTACAATGAGCAGTTCTTC

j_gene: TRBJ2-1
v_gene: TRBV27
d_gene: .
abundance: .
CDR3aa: CASSPNLDGNNEQFF
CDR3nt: TGTGCCAGCAGTCCAAATTTGGACGGCAACAATGAGCAGTTCTTC

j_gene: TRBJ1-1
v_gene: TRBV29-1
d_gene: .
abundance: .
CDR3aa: CSGLAGTAFF
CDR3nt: TGCAGCGGTCTTGCAGGGACGGCTTTCTTT

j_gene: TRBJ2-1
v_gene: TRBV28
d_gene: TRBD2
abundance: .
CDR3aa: CASSSRLLLAGDLNEQFF
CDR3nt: TGTGCCAGCAGTTCGCGCCTCCTCCTAGCGGGAGATCTCAATGAGCAGTTCTTC

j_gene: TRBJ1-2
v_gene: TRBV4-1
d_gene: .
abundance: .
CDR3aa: CASSQDGTIGREAYGYTF
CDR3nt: TGCGCCAGCAGCCAAGATGGCACAATAGGTAGGGAGGCCTATGGCTACACCTTC

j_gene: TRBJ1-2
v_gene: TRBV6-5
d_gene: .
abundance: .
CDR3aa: CASSYSRGPSYGYTF
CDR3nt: TGTGCCAGCAGTTACTCGAGGGGCCCCAGCTATGGCTACACCTTC

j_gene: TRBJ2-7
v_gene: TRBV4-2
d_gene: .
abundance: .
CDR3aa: CASSQGVGGTMNEQYF
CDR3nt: TGTGCCAGCAGCCAAGGAGTAGGGGGTACCATGAACGAGCAGTACTTC

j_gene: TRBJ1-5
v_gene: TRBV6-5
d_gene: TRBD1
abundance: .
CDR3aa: CASSYSKTGWNQPQHF
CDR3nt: TGTGCCAGCAGTTACTCCAAGACAGGGTGGAATCAGCCCCAGCATTTT

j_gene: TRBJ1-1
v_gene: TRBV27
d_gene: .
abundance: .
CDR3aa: CASSPIRGNTEAFF
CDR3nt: TGTGCCAGCAGTCCGATCCGGGGGAACACTGAAGCTTTCTTT

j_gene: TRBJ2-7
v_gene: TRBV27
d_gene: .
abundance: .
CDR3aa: CASSLGVGTYEQYF
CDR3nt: TGTGCCAGCAGTTTGGGAGTTGGTACCTACGAGCAGTACTTC

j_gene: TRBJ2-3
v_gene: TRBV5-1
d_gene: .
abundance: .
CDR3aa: CASSFFPGPKADTQYF
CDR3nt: TGCGCCAGCAGCTTTTTTCCGGGACCTAAGGCAGATACGCAGTATTTT

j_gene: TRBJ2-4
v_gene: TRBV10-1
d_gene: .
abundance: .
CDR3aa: CASSDPGAEKNIQYF
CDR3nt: TGCGCCAGCAGTGATCCCGGGGCAGAGAAAAACATTCAGTACTTC

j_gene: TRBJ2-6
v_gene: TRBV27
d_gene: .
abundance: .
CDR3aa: CASSSRRVAAGANVLTF
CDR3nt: TGTGCCAGCAGTTCGCGCAGGGTAGCGGCTGGGGCCAACGTCCTGACTTTC

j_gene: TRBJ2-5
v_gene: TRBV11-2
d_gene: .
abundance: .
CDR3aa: CASSLGVAADQETQYF
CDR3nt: TGTGCCAGCAGCTTAGGGGTTGCGGCAGACCAAGAGACCCAGTACTTC

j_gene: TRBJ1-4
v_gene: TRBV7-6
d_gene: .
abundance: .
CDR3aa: CASSRDRQKLFF
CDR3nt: TGTGCCAGCAGTCGAGACAGGCAAAAACTGTTTTTT

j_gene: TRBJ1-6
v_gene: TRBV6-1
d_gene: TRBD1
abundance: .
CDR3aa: CASSEWDSSTSPLHF
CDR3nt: TGTGCCAGCAGTGAATGGGACAGTTCAACTTCACCCCTCCACTTT

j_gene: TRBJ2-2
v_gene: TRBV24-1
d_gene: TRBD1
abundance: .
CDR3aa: CATSGGQGLNTGELFF
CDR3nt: TGTGCCACCAGTGGGGGACAGGGATTAAACACCGGGGAGCTGTTTTTT

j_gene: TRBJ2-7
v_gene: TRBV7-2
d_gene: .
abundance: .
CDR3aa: CASSPRDGGYEQYF
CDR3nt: TGTGCCAGCAGCCCGCGGGACGGCGGGTACGAGCAGTACTTC

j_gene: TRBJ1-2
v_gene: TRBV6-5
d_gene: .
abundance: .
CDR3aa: CASSYSTNYGYTF
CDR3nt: TGTGCCAGCAGTTACTCGACGAACTATGGCTACACCTTC

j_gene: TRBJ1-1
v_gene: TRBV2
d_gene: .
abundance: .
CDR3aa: CASHKGGVSEAFF
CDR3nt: TGTGCCAGCCATAAGGGGGGGGTCTCTGAAGCTTTCTTT

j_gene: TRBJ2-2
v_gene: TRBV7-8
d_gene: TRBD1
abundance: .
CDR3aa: CASSPWGQGAGELFF
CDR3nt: TGTGCCAGCAGCCCTTGGGGCCAGGGGGCCGGGGAGCTGTTTTTT

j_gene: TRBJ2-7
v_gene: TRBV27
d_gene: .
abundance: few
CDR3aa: CASSLGTLNEQYF
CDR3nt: TGTGCCAGCAGTTTAGGGACATTGAACGAGCAGTACTTC

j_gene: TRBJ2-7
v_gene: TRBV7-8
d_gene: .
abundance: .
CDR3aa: CASSQHGESYEQYF
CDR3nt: TGTGCCAGCAGCCAGCACGGGGAATCCTACGAGCAGTACTTC

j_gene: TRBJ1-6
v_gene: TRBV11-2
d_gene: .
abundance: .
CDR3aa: CASRIGRDSPLHF
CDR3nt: TGTGCCAGCAGGATTGGGAGGGACTCACCCCTCCACTTT

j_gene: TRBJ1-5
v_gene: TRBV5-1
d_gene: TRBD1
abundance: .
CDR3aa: CASRPQGGDQPQHF
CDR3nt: TGCGCCAGCCGACCTCAAGGGGGCGATCAGCCCCAGCATTTT

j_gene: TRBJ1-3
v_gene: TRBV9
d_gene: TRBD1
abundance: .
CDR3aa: CASRVGQGIGTIYF
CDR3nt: TGTGCCAGCAGGGTTGGACAGGGGATCGGGACCATATATTTT

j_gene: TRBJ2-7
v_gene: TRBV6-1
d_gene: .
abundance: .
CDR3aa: CASSEVDRSEQYF
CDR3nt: TGTGCCAGCAGTGAAGTGGACCGGTCCGAGCAGTACTTC

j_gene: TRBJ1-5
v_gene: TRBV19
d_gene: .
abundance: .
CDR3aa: CASRVPGPPNQPQHF
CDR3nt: TGTGCCAGTAGGGTCCCGGGACCCCCCAATCAGCCCCAGCATTTT

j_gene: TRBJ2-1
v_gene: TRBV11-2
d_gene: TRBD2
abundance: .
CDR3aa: CASSRTSGRYYNEQFF
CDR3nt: TGTGCCAGCAGCCGGACTAGCGGGAGGTACTACAATGAGCAGTTCTTC

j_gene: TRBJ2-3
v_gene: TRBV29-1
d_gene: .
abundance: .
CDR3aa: CSVEPYWATDTQYF
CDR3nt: TGCAGCGTTGAACCCTACTGGGCGACAGATACGCAGTATTTT

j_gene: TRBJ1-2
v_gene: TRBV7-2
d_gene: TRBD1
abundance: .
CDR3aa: CASTPGQAGGYTF
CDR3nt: TGTGCCAGCACCCCGGGACAGGCTGGCGGCTACACCTTC

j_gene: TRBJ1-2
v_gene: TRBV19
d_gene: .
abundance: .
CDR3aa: CASSIGFGGNYGYTF
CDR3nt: TGTGCCAGTAGTATTGGGTTTGGGGGGAACTATGGCTACACCTTC

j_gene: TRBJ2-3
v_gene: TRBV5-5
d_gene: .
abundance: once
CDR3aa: CASSLVPPGQYF
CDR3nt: TGTGCCAGCAGCTTGGTCCCCCCAGGGCAGTATTTT

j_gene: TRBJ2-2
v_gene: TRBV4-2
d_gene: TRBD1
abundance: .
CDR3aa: CASSQDRTGITGELFF
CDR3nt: TGTGCCAGCAGCCAAGATAGGACAGGGATAACCGGGGAGCTGTTTTTT

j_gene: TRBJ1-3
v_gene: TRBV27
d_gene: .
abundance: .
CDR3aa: CASSFRGPDSGNTIYF
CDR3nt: TGTGCCAGCAGTTTTAGGGGCCCTGACTCTGGAAACACCATATATTTT

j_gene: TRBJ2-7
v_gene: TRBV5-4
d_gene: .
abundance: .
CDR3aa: CASSLKPLSYEQYF
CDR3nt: TGTGCCAGCAGCTTGAAACCCCTTTCCTACGAGCAGTACTTC

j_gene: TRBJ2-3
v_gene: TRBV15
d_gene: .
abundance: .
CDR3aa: CATSLRSEITDTQYF
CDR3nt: TGTGCCACCAGCCTCCGGTCCGAAATAACAGATACGCAGTATTTT

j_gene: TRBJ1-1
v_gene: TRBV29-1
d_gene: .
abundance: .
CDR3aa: CSVVQRRDTEAFF
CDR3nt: TGCAGCGTTGTGCAGCGTAGGGACACTGAAGCTTTCTTT

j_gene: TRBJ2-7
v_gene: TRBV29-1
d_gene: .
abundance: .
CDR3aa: CSVGGTVAYEQYF
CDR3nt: TGCAGCGTAGGGGGGACAGTGGCCTACGAGCAGTACTTC

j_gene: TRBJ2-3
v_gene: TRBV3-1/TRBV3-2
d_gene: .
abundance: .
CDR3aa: CASTAGTDTQYF
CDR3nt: TGTGCCAGCACGGCGGGCACAGATACGCAGTATTTT

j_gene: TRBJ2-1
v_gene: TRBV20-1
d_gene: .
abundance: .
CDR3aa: CSAPSGGRKFF
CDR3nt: TGCAGTGCCCCTTCAGGGGGGAGGAAGTTCTTC

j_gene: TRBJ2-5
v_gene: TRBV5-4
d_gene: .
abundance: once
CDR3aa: CASSLGGDLQETQYF
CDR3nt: TGTGCCAGCAGCTTGGGGGGGGACCTTCAAGAGACCCAGTACTTC

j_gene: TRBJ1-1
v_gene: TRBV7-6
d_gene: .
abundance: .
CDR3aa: CASSLSQQPGWEAFF
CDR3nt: TGTGCCAGCAGCTTATCACAACAACCGGGTTGGGAAGCTTTCTTT

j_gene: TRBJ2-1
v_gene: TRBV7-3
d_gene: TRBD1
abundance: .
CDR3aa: CASSIGQGSSYNEQFF
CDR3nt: TGTGCCAGCAGCATAGGACAGGGTAGCTCCTACAATGAGCAGTTCTTC

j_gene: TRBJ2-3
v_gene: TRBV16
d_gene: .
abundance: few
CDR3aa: CASSQWAGKGTDTQYF
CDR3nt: TGTGCCAGCAGCCAATGGGCGGGAAAGGGAACAGATACGCAGTATTTT

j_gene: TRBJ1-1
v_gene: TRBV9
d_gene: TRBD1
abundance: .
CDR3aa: CASSVVQQGAGGTEAFF
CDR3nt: TGTGCCAGCAGCGTAGTTCAACAGGGGGCTGGGGGCACTGAAGCTTTCTTT

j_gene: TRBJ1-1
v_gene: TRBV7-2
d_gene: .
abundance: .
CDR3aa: CASSLGAGQTNTEAFF
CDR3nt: TGTGCCAGCAGCTTAGGGGCCGGACAAACAAACACTGAAGCTTTCTTT

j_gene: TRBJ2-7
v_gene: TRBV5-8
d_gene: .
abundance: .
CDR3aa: CASSVPAVLYEQYF
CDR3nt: TGTGCCAGCAGCGTACCAGCGGTCCTCTACGAGCAGTACTTC

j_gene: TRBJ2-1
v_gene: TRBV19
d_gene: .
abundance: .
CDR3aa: CASSIQGVGSYNEQFF
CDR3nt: TGTGCCAGTAGTATACAGGGTGTGGGGTCCTACAATGAGCAGTTCTTC

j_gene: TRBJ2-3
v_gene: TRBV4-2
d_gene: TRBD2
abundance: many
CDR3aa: CASSQELAVELDTQYF
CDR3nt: TGTGCCAGCAGCCAGGAACTAGCGGTTGAGTTGGATACGCAGTATTTT

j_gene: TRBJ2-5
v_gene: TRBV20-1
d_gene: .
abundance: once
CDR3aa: CSASDGPLATQYF
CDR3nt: TGCAGTGCTAGTGACGGACCCCTCGCGACCCAGTACTTC

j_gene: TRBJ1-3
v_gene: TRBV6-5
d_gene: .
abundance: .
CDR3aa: CASITHRGNTIYF
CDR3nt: TGTGCCAGCATCACCCACAGGGGAAACACCATATATTTT

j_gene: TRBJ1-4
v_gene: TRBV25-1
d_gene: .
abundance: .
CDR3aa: CASMGGLTNEKLFF
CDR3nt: TGTGCCAGCATGGGGGGTTTGACTAATGAAAAACTGTTTTTT